This entry is about one T cell receptor (beta chain). Its matching antigen is unknown. This CDR3 contains 11 residues. V was trimmed by 3 bases and J by 4 bases, leaving 6 bases between them. Germline V gene sequence: CDR1 SQVTM, CDR2 ANQGSEA. This sample was taken from a study of OX40 agonist ivuxolimab in advanced cancers. The wider study: People who had prior anti-PD-1, anti-PD-L1 or anti-CTLA-4 therapy could take part, and about 37% had some. Study-level results: The mean number of expanded clones was higher in CD8+ T cells than in CD4+. Some of the lowest clonal expansion was seen in partial responders at 0.1-3.0 mg/kg. The work left the antigen specificity of expanded peripheral T cells undetermined.

The repertoire was sequenced with immunoSEQ multiplex PCR; TCRdb's copy has only in-frame clones and lacks some. The sample shows 70,000 to 95,000 clones, more than 85% of them seen only once. The sample consisted of CD4+ or CD8+ T cells sorted from blood, taken in a trial of the OX40 agonist ivuxolimab. The V call is TRBV29-1, the J call TRBJ2-5; D is unclear. This receptor was identified in an adult with an advanced solid tumor such as melanoma, head and neck, liver or kidney cancer. For the CDR3, the DNA is TGCAGCGTTGACTTGGTAGAGACCCAGTACTTC. The encoded protein is CSVDLVETQYF.